The entry below gives a single T cell receptor beta chain sequence along with its context. Its antigen is not known. This record belongs to a study of OX40 agonist ivuxolimab in advanced cancers. Notes on the study in general: Expanded clones belonging to CD8+ T cells outnumbered, on average, those of CD4+.

The table came from immunoSEQ multiplex PCR; TCRdb's copy has only in-frame clones and leaves some out. The table lists about 120,000 clones, over 75% of them singletons. The trim removed 2 bases at V and 7 bases at J, leaving 6 bases unmatched. Germline-derived CDR1 and CDR2 are SGHKS and YYEKEE (reference sequence). This CDR3 contains 15 residues. Exclusion of a patient followed from autoimmune disease history or systemic immunosuppression. Patients had blood sampled at baseline and again on cycle 4 day 1 and cycle 7 day 1. The genes are TRBV5-5 and TRBJ1-4; 9 positions agree with TRBD1. The source was CD4+ or CD8+ T cells sorted from blood, collected in a trial of the OX40 agonist ivuxolimab. The TCR comes from an adult with an advanced solid tumor such as melanoma, head and neck, liver or kidney cancer. CDR3 in DNA: TGTGCCAGCAGCTTCCTGACAGGGGGGGTTGAAAAACTGTTTTTT. As protein: CASSFLTGGVEKLFF.